This TCR beta chain was observed in a study of Graves' ophthalmopathy and Graves' hyperthyroidism. Trimming removed 6 bases from V and 5 bases from J, with 13 bases in between. The CDR3 has 13 amino acids. CDR1 and CDR2 from the germline V gene are MGHDK and SYGVNS. Overall study findings and caveats: Ophthalmopathy progression was predicted by the model at less than 71% sensitivity and approximately 72% specificity. Blood also held most thyroid clonotypes expanded above 0.001 frequency.

Pregnancy or lactation, uncontrolled infections and other autoimmune diseases were grounds for excluding patients. Diagnosis relied on clinical symptoms, serum thyroxine, TRAb, thyroid ultrasound and orbital computed tomography. The TCR beta CDR3 regions underwent amplification from RNA transcripts. The first round was an RT-PCR with HTBI primers, and the second round was a multiplex PCR. TCRdb reanalysed the multiplex PCR reads using MiXCR and keeps one entry per CDR3 protein. The sample yields over 40,000 distinct CDR3 sequences, around 45% seen once. Ten or more counts support this clonotype. The antigen remains unidentified.

The source is an adult man with Graves' ophthalmopathy. The sample consisted of peripheral blood. V and J are TRBV25-1 and TRBJ2-5; perhaps TRBD1 as D (8 bases). This CDR3 is CASSTGGAETQYF. The CDR3, as DNA: TGTGCCAGCAGCACAGGGGGGGCGGAGACCCAGTACTTC.